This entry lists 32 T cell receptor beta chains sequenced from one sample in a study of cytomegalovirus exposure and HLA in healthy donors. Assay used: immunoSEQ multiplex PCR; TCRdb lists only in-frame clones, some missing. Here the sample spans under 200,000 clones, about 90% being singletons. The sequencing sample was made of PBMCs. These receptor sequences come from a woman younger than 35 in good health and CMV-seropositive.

The CDR3 loop is CASSFGTGYEQYF. CDR3 nucleotide sequence: TGTGCCAGCAGCTTTGGGACAGGGTACGAGCAGTACTTC. This chain joins TRBV5-5 and TRBJ2-7; TRBD1 matches at 9 bases. V was pared by 2 bases and J by 4 bases, with 1 base of the junction left unmatched. The germline V gene encodes CDR1 SGHKS and CDR2 YYEKEE (reference sequence). The CDR3 is 13 residues long.

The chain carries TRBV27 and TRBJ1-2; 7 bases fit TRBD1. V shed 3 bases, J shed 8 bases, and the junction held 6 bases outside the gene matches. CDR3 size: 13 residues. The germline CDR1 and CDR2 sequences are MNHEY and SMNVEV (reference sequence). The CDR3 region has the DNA TGTGCCAGCAGTTTGGGGCAGGGGGTAGGCTACACCTTC. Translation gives CASSLGQGVGYTF.

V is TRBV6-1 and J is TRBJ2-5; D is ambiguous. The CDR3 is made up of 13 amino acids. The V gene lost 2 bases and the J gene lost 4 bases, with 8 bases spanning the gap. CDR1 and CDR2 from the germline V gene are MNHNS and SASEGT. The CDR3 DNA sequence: TGTGCCAGCAGTGAAAGTCAGTCAGAGACCCAGTACTTC. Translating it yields CASSESQSETQYF.

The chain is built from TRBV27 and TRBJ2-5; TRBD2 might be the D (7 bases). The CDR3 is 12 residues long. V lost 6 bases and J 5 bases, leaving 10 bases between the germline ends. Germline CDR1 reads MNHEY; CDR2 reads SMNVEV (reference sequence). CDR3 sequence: CASSEGGETQYF. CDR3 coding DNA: TGTGCCAGCAGCGAGGGGGGGGAGACCCAGTACTTC.

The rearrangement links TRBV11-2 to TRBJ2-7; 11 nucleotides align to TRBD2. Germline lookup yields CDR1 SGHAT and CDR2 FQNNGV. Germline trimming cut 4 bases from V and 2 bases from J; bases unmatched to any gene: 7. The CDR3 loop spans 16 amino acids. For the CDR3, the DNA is TGTGCCAGCAGCTCTACCGGACTAGCGGGTCCCTACGAGCAGTACTTC. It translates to CASSSTGLAGPYEQYF.

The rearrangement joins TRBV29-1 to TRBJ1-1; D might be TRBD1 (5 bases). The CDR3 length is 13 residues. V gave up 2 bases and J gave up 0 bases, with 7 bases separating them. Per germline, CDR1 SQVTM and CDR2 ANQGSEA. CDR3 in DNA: TGCAGCGTTGAATACAGGATGAACACTGAAGCTTTCTTT. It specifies CSVEYRMNTEAFF.

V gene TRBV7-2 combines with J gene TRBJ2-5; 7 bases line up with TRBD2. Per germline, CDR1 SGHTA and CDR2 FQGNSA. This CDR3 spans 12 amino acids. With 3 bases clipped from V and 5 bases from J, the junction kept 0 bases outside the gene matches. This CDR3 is CASSFGGETQYF. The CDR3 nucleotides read TGTGCCAGCAGCTTCGGGGGGGAGACCCAGTACTTC.

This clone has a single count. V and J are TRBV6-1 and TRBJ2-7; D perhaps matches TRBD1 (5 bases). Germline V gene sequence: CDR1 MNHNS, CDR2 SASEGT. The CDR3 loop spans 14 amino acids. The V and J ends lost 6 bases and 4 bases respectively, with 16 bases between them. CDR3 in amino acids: CASSDKGAAYEQYF. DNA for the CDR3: TGTGCCAGCAGCGATAAAGGGGCAGCTTACGAGCAGTACTTC.

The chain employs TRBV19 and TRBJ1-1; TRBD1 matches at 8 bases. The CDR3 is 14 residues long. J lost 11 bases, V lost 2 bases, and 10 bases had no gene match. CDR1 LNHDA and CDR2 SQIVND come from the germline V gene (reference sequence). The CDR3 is CASSISGQGRRAFF. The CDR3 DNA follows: TGTGCCAGTAGTATATCTGGACAGGGTAGGAGGGCTTTCTTT.

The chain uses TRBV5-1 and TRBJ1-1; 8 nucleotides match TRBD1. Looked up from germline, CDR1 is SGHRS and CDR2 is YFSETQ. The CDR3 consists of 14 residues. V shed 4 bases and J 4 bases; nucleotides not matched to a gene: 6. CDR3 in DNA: TGCGCCAGCAGCCCGTGGACAGGGAGCACTGAAGCTTTCTTT. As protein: CASSPWTGSTEAFF.

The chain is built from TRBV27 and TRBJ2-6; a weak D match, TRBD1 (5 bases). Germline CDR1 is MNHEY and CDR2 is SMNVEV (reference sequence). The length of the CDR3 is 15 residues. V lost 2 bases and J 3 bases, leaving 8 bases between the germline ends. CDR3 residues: CASSLQGYGANVLTF. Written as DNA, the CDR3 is TGTGCCAGCAGTTTACAGGGCTATGGGGCCAACGTCCTGACTTTC.

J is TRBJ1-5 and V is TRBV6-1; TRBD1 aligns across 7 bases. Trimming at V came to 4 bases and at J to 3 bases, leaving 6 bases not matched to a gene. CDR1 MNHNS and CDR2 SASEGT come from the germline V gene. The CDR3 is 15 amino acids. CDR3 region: CASSVDRDYNQPQHF. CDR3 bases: TGTGCCAGCAGTGTAGACAGGGATTACAATCAGCCCCAGCATTTT.

Here the CDR3 DNA reads TGCGCCAGCAGTCTTTACTTCCAAGAGACCCAGTACTTC. Residues: CASSLYFQETQYF. This sequence joins TRBV4-1 and TRBJ2-5; D gene uncertain. Germline lookup yields CDR1 MGHRA and CDR2 YSYEKL. The CDR3 sequence is 13 residues long. V was cut by 6 bases and J by 1 base, with 9 bases left in between.

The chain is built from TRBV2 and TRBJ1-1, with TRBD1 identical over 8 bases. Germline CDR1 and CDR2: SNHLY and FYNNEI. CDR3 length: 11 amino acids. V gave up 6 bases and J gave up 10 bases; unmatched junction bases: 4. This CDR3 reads CASRKGQGAFF. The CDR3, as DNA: TGTGCCAGCAGGAAAGGACAGGGAGCTTTCTTT.

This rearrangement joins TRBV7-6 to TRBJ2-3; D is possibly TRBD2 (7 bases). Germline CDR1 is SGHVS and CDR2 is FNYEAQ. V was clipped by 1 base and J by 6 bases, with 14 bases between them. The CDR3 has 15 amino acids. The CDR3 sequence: CASSLVVGGQDTQYF. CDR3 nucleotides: TGTGCCAGCAGCTTAGTCGTCGGGGGGCAGGATACGCAGTATTTT.

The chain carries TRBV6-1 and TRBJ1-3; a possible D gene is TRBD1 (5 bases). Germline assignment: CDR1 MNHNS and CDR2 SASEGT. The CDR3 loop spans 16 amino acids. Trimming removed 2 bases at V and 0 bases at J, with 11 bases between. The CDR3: CASSENLQVSGNTIYF. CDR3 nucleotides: TGTGCCAGCAGTGAAAATCTACAGGTCTCTGGAAACACCATATATTTT.

CDR3 DNA sequence: TGCAGCGTTGACCTTACAGGGGGGGCTTTCTTT. This encodes CSVDLTGGAFF. This chain connects TRBV29-1 to TRBJ1-1, with 8 bases fitting TRBD1. Per germline, CDR1 SQVTM and CDR2 ANQGSEA. The CDR3 has 11 amino acids. V shed 3 bases, J shed 11 bases, and the junction held 5 bases outside the gene matches.

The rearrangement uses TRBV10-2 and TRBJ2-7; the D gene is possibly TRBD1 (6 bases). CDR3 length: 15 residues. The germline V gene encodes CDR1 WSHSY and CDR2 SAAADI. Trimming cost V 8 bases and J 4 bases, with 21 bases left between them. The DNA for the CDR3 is TGCGCCAGCGGGGCGATTGGGGACAACTTGTACGAGCAGTACTTC. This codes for CASGAIGDNLYEQYF.

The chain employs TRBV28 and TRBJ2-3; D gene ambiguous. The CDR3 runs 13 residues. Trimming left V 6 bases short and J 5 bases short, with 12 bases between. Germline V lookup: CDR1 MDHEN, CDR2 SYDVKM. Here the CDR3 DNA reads TGTGCCAGCAGCCTTCCCGGAGTAGATACGCAGTATTTT. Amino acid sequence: CASSLPGVDTQYF.

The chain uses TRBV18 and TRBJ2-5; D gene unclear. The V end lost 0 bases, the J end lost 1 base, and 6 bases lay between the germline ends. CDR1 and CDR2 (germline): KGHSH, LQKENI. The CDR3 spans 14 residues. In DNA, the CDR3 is TGTGCCAGCTCACCACCGGCAGTCCAAGAGACCCAGTACTTC. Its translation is CASSPPAVQETQYF.

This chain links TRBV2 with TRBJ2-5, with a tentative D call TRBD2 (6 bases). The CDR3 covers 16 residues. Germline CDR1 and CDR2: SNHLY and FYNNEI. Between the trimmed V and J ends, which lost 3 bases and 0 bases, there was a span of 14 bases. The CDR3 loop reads CASSEGLVSYQETQYF. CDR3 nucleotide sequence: TGTGCCAGCAGTGAGGGACTCGTGTCGTACCAAGAGACCCAGTACTTC.

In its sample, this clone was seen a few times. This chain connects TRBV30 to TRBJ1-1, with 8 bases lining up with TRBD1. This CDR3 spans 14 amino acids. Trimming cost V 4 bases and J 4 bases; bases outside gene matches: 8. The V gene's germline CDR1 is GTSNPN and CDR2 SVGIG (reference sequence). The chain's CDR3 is CAWTLDRAITEAFF. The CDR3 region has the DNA TGTGCCTGGACCTTGGACAGGGCCATCACTGAAGCTTTCTTT.

The CDR3 coding sequence is TGTGCCAGCAGCTTATTCCGGGAGAGGCGCAATGAGCAGTTCTTC. Its protein product is CASSLFRERRNEQFF. This chain uses TRBV7-2 with TRBJ2-1; D is possibly TRBD2 (6 bases). In germline, CDR1 is SGHTA, CDR2 FQGNSA. The length of the CDR3 is 15 residues. V lost 2 bases to trimming and J lost 6 bases, with 14 bases between them.

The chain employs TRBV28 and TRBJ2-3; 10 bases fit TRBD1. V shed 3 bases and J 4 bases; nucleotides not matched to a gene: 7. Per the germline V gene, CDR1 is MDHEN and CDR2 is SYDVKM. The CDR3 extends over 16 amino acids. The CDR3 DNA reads TGTGCCAGCAGTTTCCGGGACAGGGGAAGCCCAGATACGCAGTATTTT. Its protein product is CASSFRDRGSPDTQYF.

The chain's CDR3 is CALSGGSYEQYF. CDR3 nucleotides: TGTGCCCTCTCCGGGGGCTCCTACGAGCAGTACTTC. The V and J genes are TRBV2 and TRBJ2-7, with D perhaps TRBD2 (6 bases). Germline V CDR1 and CDR2: SNHLY, FYNNEI. V shed 11 bases and J shed 0 bases, with 11 bases lying between them. The CDR3 has 12 amino acids.

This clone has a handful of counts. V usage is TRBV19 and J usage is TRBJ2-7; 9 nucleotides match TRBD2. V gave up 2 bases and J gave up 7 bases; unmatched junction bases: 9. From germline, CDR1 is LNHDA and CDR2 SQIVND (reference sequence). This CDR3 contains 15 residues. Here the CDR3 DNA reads TGTGCCAGTAGTATACTGGCGGGAGGGCCGGGAGAGCAGTACTTC. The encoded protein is CASSILAGGPGEQYF.

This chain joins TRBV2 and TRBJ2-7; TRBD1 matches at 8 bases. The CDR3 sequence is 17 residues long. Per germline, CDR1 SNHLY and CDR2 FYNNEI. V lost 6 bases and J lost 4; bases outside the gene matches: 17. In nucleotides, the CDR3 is TGTGCCAGCAGGGACGGACAGGGTCCAACGCCGGGGTACGAGCAGTACTTC. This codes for CASRDGQGPTPGYEQYF. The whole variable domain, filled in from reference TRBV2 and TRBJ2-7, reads EPEVTQTPSHQVTQMGQEVILRCVPISNHLYFYWYRQILGQKVEFLVSFYNNEISEKSEIFDDQFSVERPDGSNFTLKIRSTKLEDSAMYFCASRDGQGPTPGYEQYFGPGTRLTVT.

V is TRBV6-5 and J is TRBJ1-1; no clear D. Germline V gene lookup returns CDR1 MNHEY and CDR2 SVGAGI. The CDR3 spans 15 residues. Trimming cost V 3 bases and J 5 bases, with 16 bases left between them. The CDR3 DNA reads TGTGCCAGCAGTTATAGCGGTGGAGGGTTTACTGAAGCTTTCTTT. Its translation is CASSYSGGGFTEAFF.

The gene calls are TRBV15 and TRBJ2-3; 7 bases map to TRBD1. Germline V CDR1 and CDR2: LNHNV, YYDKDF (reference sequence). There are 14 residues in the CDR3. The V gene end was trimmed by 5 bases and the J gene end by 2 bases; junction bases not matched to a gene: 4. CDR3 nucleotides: TGTGCCACCAGCCGGGGACAGCCCACAGATACGCAGTATTTT. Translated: CATSRGQPTDTQYF.

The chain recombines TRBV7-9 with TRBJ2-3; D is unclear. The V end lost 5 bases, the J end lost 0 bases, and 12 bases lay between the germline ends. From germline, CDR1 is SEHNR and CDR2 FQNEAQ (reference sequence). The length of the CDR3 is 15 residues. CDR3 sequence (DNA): TGTGCCAGCAGCCGACCGGATAGCAGCACAGATACGCAGTATTTT. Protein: CASSRPDSSTDTQYF.

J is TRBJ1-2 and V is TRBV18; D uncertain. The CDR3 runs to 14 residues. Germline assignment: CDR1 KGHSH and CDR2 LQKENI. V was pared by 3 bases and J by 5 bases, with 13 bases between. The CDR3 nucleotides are TGTGCCAGCTCACCCGCCGCGACGGGGTATGGCTACACCTTC. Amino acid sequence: CASSPAATGYGYTF.

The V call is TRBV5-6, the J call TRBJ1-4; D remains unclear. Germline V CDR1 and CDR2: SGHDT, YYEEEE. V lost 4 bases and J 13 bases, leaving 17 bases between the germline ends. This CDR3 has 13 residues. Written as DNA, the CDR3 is TGTGCCAGCAGCCAATCCTTCCAGGAGGGACTGTTTTTT. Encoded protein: CASSQSFQEGLFF.